The clone carrying this T cell receptor (beta chain) was detected a few times. Its antigen is currently unknown. This entry belongs to a study of response to subunit inactivated influenza vaccine. The V end lost 7 bases, the J end lost 2 bases, and 5 bases lay between the germline ends. This CDR3 contains 10 residues. The germline V gene encodes CDR1 SQVTM and CDR2 ANQGSEA. TCRdb re-analysed the RT-PCR reads in MiXCR, keeping a single row per CDR3 protein. This sample has 500,000 to 550,000 distinct CDR3 sequences; 20% to 25% occur once, and the top ten carry 2.5% to 3.5%. Broader study findings: There was a suggestion from the authors that each seasonal influenza vaccination recruits few new T cells.

These data were also reused for a study on T cells expressing NK-cell markers. This second report adds: Researchers built TCR beta cDNA using 5'RACE template switching with UMIs. Seven HCMV-seropositive donors and one seronegative donor made up the eight sequenced donors. Of CD8+ T cells, about 1.0-8% belonged to dominant NKG2C+ clonotypes in 5 to 7 donors.

Sequencing used CD4+ T cells sorted from PBMCs, obtained 11 to 12 days after vaccination. The rearrangement uses TRBV29-1 and TRBJ2-5; D ambiguous. The clonotype originates from a middle-aged man who received an inactivated influenza vaccine. The CDR3 DNA reads as TGCAGCGGGGGACAAGAGACCCAGTACTTC. Translation: CSGGQETQYF. Drawing the rest from reference TRBV29-1 and TRBJ2-5, the complete variable domain is SAVISQKPSRDICQRGTSLTIQCQVDSQVTMMFWYRQQPGQSLTLIATANQGSEATYESGFVIDKFPISRPNLTFSTLTVSNMSPEDSSIYLCSGGQETQYFGPGTRLLVL.